A single sample is the source of the 11 T cell receptor beta chains below, sequenced in a study of control samples from healthy donors and cancer patients. Produced via immunoSEQ multiplex PCR; TCRdb's table is partial and in-frame only. The top ten clones hold about 3.5% of a sample with about 55,000 clones, over 75% of them seen once. The source material was blood. These receptors originate from a man aged 50 or older in good health.

This clone was observed once. The V gene is TRBV6-1, the J gene TRBJ1-3; D is perhaps TRBD1 (5 bases). This CDR3 has 16 residues. CDR1 and CDR2 from the germline V gene are MNHNS and SASEGT. Trimming left V 4 bases short and J 0 bases short, with 13 bases between. CDR3 DNA sequence: TGTGCCAGCAGTGGTCGTCAGGGCCTCTCTGGAAACACCATATATTTT. Amino acids: CASSGRQGLSGNTIYF.

The chain is built from TRBV5-4 and TRBJ2-1; 8 nucleotides agree with TRBD2. The CDR3 has 16 residues. V dropped 4 bases and J dropped 8; count of bases not matched to a gene: 14. Per the germline V gene, CDR1 is SGHNT and CDR2 is YYREEE (reference sequence). The chain's CDR3 is CASSTIQGRGGHEQFF. Written as DNA, the CDR3 is TGTGCCAGCAGCACCATACAGGGTCGGGGGGGGCATGAGCAGTTCTTC.

This chain uses TRBV5-6 with TRBJ1-1; 8 positions match TRBD1. The V gene end was trimmed by 2 bases and the J gene end by 3 bases; junction bases not matched to a gene: 15. The CDR3 covers 18 residues. Germline V CDR1 and CDR2: SGHDT, YYEEEE. The CDR3 sequence is CASSFFAGGMGRDTEAFF. Here the CDR3 DNA reads TGTGCCAGCAGCTTCTTTGCAGGGGGCATGGGGAGGGACACTGAAGCTTTCTTT. The full variable domain, rest sourced from reference TRBV5-6 and TRBJ1-1, is DAGVTQSPTHLIKTRGQQVTLRCSPKSGHDTVSWYQQALGQGPQFIFQYYEEEERQRGNFPDRFSGHQFPNYSSELNVNALLLGDSALYLCASSFFAGGMGRDTEAFFGQGTRLTVV.

The rearrangement uses TRBV5-1 and TRBJ2-7; D uncertain. Trimming removed 5 bases from V and 1 base from J, with 13 bases in between. Germline CDR1 SGHRS, CDR2 YFSETQ. This CDR3 region has 14 residues. This CDR3 reads CASRSGPSSYEQYF. DNA for the CDR3: TGCGCCAGCAGATCCGGGCCCTCTTCCTACGAGCAGTACTTC.

The chain is built from TRBV7-9 and TRBJ2-7; 9 bases align to TRBD2. Germline V lookup: CDR1 SEHNR, CDR2 FQNEAQ (reference sequence). J lost 5 bases, V lost 1 base, and 6 bases had no gene match. The length of the CDR3 is 15 residues. The CDR3 bases are TGTGCCAGCAGCTTAGGTGCGGGAGGGCCAAACGAGCAGTACTTC. Its protein product is CASSLGAGGPNEQYF.

The CDR3 bases are TGCGCCAGCAGCCAAGATTTGCCTAGCGGTCAGCCCCAGCATTTT. Amino acid sequence: CASSQDLPSGQPQHF. The chain uses TRBV4-1 and TRBJ1-5; D gene uncertain. The CDR3 runs to 15 residues. Germline lookup yields CDR1 MGHRA and CDR2 YSYEKL. The V and J ends lost 0 bases and 6 bases respectively, with 12 bases between them.

The chain carries TRBV5-1 and TRBJ2-7, with D possibly called TRBD1 or TRBD2 (5 bases each). With 2 bases removed from V and 5 bases from J, the gap between germline ends came to 14 bases. Germline-derived CDR1 and CDR2 are SGHRS and YFSETQ. CDR3 length: 14 amino acids. CDR3 DNA sequence: TGCGCCAGCAGCTTCTACGGGGCGGCCGACGAGCAGTACTTC. Residues: CASSFYGAADEQYF.

V is TRBV9 and J is TRBJ2-3; 8 nucleotides agree with TRBD1. The germline V gene has CDR1 SGDLS and CDR2 YYNGEE. The trim removed 0 bases at V and 11 bases at J, leaving 14 bases unmatched. The CDR3 runs 16 residues. The CDR3 DNA reads as TGTGCCAGCAGCGTAGCTCATGGTGACACAGGGGGGAAGCAGTATTTT. It yields the protein CASSVAHGDTGGKQYF.

The genes are TRBV7-9 and TRBJ2-7; D unresolved. V shed 5 bases and J shed 2 bases, with 10 bases lying between them. CDR1 SEHNR and CDR2 FQNEAQ come from the germline V gene (reference sequence). The CDR3 totals 13 residues. This chain's CDR3 is CASSPPVAYEQYF. CDR3 DNA: TGTGCCAGCAGCCCACCCGTGGCCTACGAGCAGTACTTC.

The chain links TRBV25-1 to TRBJ2-1; 9 nucleotides match TRBD2. The junction had 14 bases not matched to a gene; V was cut back by 2 bases and J by 6 bases. The CDR3 contains 18 residues. Per germline, CDR1 MGHDK and CDR2 SYGVNS. The CDR3 sequence is CASSETDPGTSIGNEQFF. DNA of the CDR3: TGTGCCAGCAGTGAAACCGACCCCGGGACTAGCATTGGCAATGAGCAGTTCTTC.

V usage is TRBV6-5 and J usage is TRBJ1-1; D is perhaps TRBD1 (6 bases). CDR3 length: 11 residues. Germline CDR1 and CDR2: MNHEY and SVGAGI. Trimming took 5 bases from V and 10 from J, leaving 11 bases between them. This CDR3 reads CASSTQGRAFF. The CDR3 nucleotides read TGTGCCAGCAGTACCCAGGGGAGAGCTTTCTTT.